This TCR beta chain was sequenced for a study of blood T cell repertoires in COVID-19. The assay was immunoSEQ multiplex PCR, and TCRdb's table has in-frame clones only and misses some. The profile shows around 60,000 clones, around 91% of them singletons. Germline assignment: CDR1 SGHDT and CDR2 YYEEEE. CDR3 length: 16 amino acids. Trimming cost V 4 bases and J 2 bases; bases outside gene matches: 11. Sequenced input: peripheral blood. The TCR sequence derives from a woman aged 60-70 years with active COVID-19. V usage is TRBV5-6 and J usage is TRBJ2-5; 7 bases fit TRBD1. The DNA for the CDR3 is TGTGCCAGCAGCCAGGACAGGCCATACTATCAAGAGACCCAGTACTTC. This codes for CASSQDRPYYQETQYF. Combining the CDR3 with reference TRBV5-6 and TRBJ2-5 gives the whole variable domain DAGVTQSPTHLIKTRGQQVTLRCSPKSGHDTVSWYQQALGQGPQFIFQYYEEEERQRGNFPDRFSGHQFPNYSSELNVNALLLGDSALYLCASSQDRPYYQETQYFGPGTRLLVL.